This entry lists 30 T cell receptor beta chains sequenced from one sample in a study of T-cell memory formation after mild COVID-19. Each CDR3 protein gets one entry after TCRdb re-called the 5' RACE reads with MiXCR. Seen here are about 350,000 distinct CDR3 sequences, approximately 14% observed once, and the top ten hold 20% to 25%. Sequenced material: PBMCs or a T cell subset sorted from them (not recorded which). The origin of the receptors is a man aged 18-30 years who had mild COVID-19 (a few samples of this study predate the infection). Cell type and time point are not known.

The rearrangement joins TRBV18 to TRBJ1-5; maybe TRBD1 (6 bases). This CDR3 is built from 14 residues. Germline loops: CDR1 KGHSH, CDR2 LQKENI. V lost 5 bases and J lost 0, with 8 bases in between. The chain's CDR3 is CASSGQNSNQPQHF. CDR3 in DNA: TGTGCCAGCTCAGGACAGAATAGCAATCAGCCCCAGCATTTT. Looking up the rest from reference TRBV18 and TRBJ1-5 gives the full variable domain: NAGVMQNPRHLVRRRGQEARLRCSPMKGHSHVYWYRQLPEEGLKFMVYLQKENIIDESGMPKERFSAEFPKEGPSILRIQQVVRGDSAAYFCASSGQNSNQPQHFGDGTRLSIL.

The chain joins TRBV7-9 to TRBJ1-6; TRBD1 agrees at 7 bases. The V gene's germline CDR1 is SEHNR and CDR2 FQNEAQ (reference sequence). The CDR3 totals 15 residues. After removal of 0 bases from V and 7 bases from J, the junction contained 3 bases not matched to a gene. CDR3 in amino acids: CASSLAPGGNSPLHF. CDR3 in DNA: TGTGCCAGCAGCTTAGCGCCAGGGGGAAATTCACCCCTCCACTTT.

The rearrangement links TRBV7-2 to TRBJ2-1; D remains unclear. The V gene's germline CDR1 is SGHTA and CDR2 FQGNSA. Between the trimmed V and J ends, which lost 5 bases and 4 bases, there was a span of 12 bases. The CDR3 is 14 amino acids. CDR3 loop: CASSPARLYNEQFF. CDR3 in DNA: TGTGCCAGCAGCCCGGCTAGACTTTACAATGAGCAGTTCTTC.

V and J are TRBV7-3 and TRBJ2-2; maybe TRBD2 (5 bases). The CDR3 contains 15 residues. V lost 2 bases and J lost 7, with 14 bases in between. Looked up from germline, CDR1 is SGHTA and CDR2 is FQGTGA. The CDR3 DNA sequence: TGTGCCAGCAGCTTATATCGGGGAGTAGGCGGGGAGCTGTTTTTT. It specifies CASSLYRGVGGELFF.

The rearrangement uses TRBV4-1 and TRBJ1-5; D may be TRBD1 (6 bases). The ends were cut back, 0 bases at V and 4 bases at J, with 10 bases in the middle. This CDR3 is built from 15 residues. The germline gives CDR1 MGHRA, CDR2 YSYEKL. Written as DNA, the CDR3 is TGCGCCAGCAGCCAAGAAGGGGGGGGGAATCAGCCCCAGCATTTT. Encoded protein: CASSQEGGGNQPQHF.

There are a few counts of this clonotype. V usage is TRBV10-2 and J usage is TRBJ2-3; D is unresolved. CDR1 and CDR2 from the germline V gene are WSHSY and SAAADI. Trimming left V 1 base short and J 0 bases short, with 8 bases between. The CDR3 spans 15 residues. In nucleotides, the CDR3 is TGCGCCAGCAGTGAGTTATTCACTAGCACAGATACGCAGTATTTT. Protein: CASSELFTSTDTQYF.

In its sample, this clonotype was seen many times. The chain recombines TRBV6-5 with TRBJ2-7; possibly TRBD1 for D (6 bases). With 6 bases removed from V and 6 bases from J, the gap between germline ends came to 18 bases. Germline V CDR1 and CDR2: MNHEY, SVGAGI. The CDR3 extends over 14 amino acids. The CDR3 DNA is TGTGCCAGCAGCGGATCAGGGGTGGGAGCCGAGCAGTACTTC. It is translated as CASSGSGVGAEQYF.

This clonotype showed up just a few times. The CDR3 sequence: CASSAQSGYTDTQYF. DNA of the CDR3: TGTGCCAGCAGCGCCCAATCGGGGTACACAGATACGCAGTATTTT. The chain is built from TRBV9 and TRBJ2-3, with a possible D match to TRBD2 (5 bases). Germline V lookup: CDR1 SGDLS, CDR2 YYNGEE. With 3 bases removed from V and 2 bases from J, the gap between germline ends came to 13 bases. The CDR3 is made up of 15 amino acids. Using reference TRBV9 and TRBJ2-3 for the parts outside the CDR3, the full variable domain is DSGVTQTPKHLITATGQRVTLRCSPRSGDLSVYWYQQSLDQGLQFLIQYYNGEERAKGNILERFSAQQFPDLHSELNLSSLELGDSALYFCASSAQSGYTDTQYFGPGTRLTVL.

This clonotype was detected only a few times. The gene calls are TRBV7-9 and TRBJ2-7; D is ambiguous. This CDR3 region has 12 residues. From germline, CDR1 is SEHNR and CDR2 FQNEAQ (reference sequence). V lost 4 bases and J 3 bases, leaving 7 bases between the germline ends. In DNA form, the CDR3 reads TGTGCCAGCAGCTCAGAGGTCTACGAGCAGTACTTC. This translates into CASSSEVYEQYF. The full variable domain, its missing parts supplied by reference TRBV7-9 and TRBJ2-7, is DTGVSQNPRHKITKRGQNVTFRCDPISEHNRLYWYRQTLGQGPEFLTYFQNEAQLEKSRLLSDRFSAERPKGSFSTLEIQRTEQGDSAMYLCASSSEVYEQYFGPGTRLTVT.

This clonotype was seen a handful of times. The gene calls are TRBV12-3 or TRBV12-4 and TRBJ1-2; D gene uncertain. This CDR3 contains 11 residues. The V end lost 5 bases, the J end lost 11 bases, and 12 bases lay between the germline ends. The CDR3 reads CASSPRTAYTF. CDR3 bases: TGTGCCAGCAGTCCGAGGACCGCTTACACCTTC.

J is TRBJ1-5 and V is TRBV4-1, with D possibly matching TRBD1 (5 bases). The CDR3 has 17 amino acids. V dropped 4 bases and J dropped 2 bases, with 18 bases sitting between them. Germline V gene sequence: CDR1 MGHRA, CDR2 YSYEKL. Written as DNA, the CDR3 is TGCGCCAGCAGCCGGGAGTTATTCAGGGACCGCAATCAGCCCCAGCATTTT. Residues: CASSRELFRDRNQPQHF.

This clonotype was detected a few times. In DNA, the CDR3 is TGTGCCAGCAGTTTAAACGGCGCGAACACCGGGGAGCTGTTTTTT. Translated: CASSLNGANTGELFF. The V gene is TRBV27, the J gene TRBJ2-2; no clear D gene. The V gene lost 2 bases and the J gene lost 0 bases, with 7 bases spanning the gap. Per the germline V gene, CDR1 is MNHEY and CDR2 is SMNVEV (reference sequence). The CDR3 is made up of 15 amino acids.

The chain couples TRBV29-1 to TRBJ1-1, with D unresolved. Deletions cut 5 bases from V and 1 base from J, with 5 bases between. CDR1 is SQVTM and CDR2 is ANQGSEA in the germline V gene. The CDR3 totals 11 residues. CDR3 coding DNA: TGCAGCGTTACAAAGAACACTGAAGCTTTCTTT. Its protein is CSVTKNTEAFF.

The chain couples TRBV7-9 to TRBJ2-5; no clear D. V was trimmed by 5 bases and J by 5 bases, leaving 15 bases between them. Germline V CDR1 and CDR2: SEHNR, FQNEAQ (reference sequence). The CDR3 consists of 14 residues. The CDR3 region is CASSPTPFGETQYF. The CDR3 DNA is TGTGCCAGCAGCCCGACACCTTTCGGGGAGACCCAGTACTTC.

The chain links TRBV4-1 to TRBJ2-1; D unclear. The length of the CDR3 is 16 residues. Looked up from germline, CDR1 is MGHRA and CDR2 is YSYEKL. The germline V and J ends were trimmed by 0 bases and 4 bases, with 13 bases remaining between them. The CDR3 DNA follows: TGCGCCAGCAGCCAAGAAAGGGCAGGAAGGTACAATGAGCAGTTCTTC. It yields the protein CASSQERAGRYNEQFF.

V gene TRBV11-2 combines with J gene TRBJ2-7; perhaps TRBD2 as D (5 bases). CDR3 length: 14 residues. Trimming took 2 bases from V and 6 from J, leaving 14 bases between them. Germline V gives CDR1 SGHAT, CDR2 FQNNGV. CDR3 loop: CASSLFRASSEQYV. The CDR3 nucleotides read TGTGCCAGCAGCTTATTTCGAGCTAGCAGCGAGCAGTACGTC.

This clonotype turned up a few times. The genes are TRBV4-1 and TRBJ1-1, with D possibly TRBD1 on 5 matching bases. CDR3 length equals 15 residues. The V end was cut by 3 bases, the J end by 4 bases, with 15 bases between. Germline CDR1 reads MGHRA; CDR2 reads YSYEKL. CDR3 amino acids: CASSQSSQGRTEAFF. DNA of the CDR3: TGCGCCAGCAGCCAGTCTTCCCAGGGCCGCACTGAAGCTTTCTTT.

This clonotype appeared a few times. The V gene is TRBV6-2 or TRBV6-3, the J gene TRBJ2-7; D not certain. Germline CDR1 and CDR2: MNHEY and SVGEGT. The CDR3 extends over 16 amino acids. Trimming removed 0 bases at V and 3 bases at J, with 15 bases between. The CDR3 loop reads CASSYSIALNLYEQYF. In DNA, the CDR3 is TGTGCCAGCAGTTACTCGATCGCGCTGAACCTCTACGAGCAGTACTTC.

The sample holds a few counts of this clonotype. This chain uses TRBV15 with TRBJ2-3; 14 bases match TRBD2. The V gene's germline CDR1 is LNHNV and CDR2 YYDKDF (reference sequence). After removal of 2 bases from V and 6 bases from J, the junction contained 4 bases not matched to a gene. CDR3 size: 16 residues. DNA for the CDR3: TGTGCCACCAGCAGATCGACTAGCGGGGGGGTTGATACGCAGTATTTT. As protein: CATSRSTSGGVDTQYF.

The V and J genes are TRBV6-6 and TRBJ2-3; 7 bases are a match to TRBD2. J gave up 4 bases and V 0 bases, and 7 bases lay outside the gene matches. Germline lookup yields CDR1 MNHNY and CDR2 SVGAGI (reference sequence). This CDR3 spans 16 amino acids. The CDR3 DNA reads as TGTGCCAGCAGTTACTCGACGGCGGGGGATTCAGATACGCAGTATTTT. Translation: CASSYSTAGDSDTQYF.

In this sample, this clonotype turned up a few times. The chain has TRBV5-1 and TRBJ1-1; possibly TRBD1 for D (6 bases). V lost 7 bases to trimming and J lost 4 bases, with 17 bases between them. The germline V gene encodes CDR1 SGHRS and CDR2 YFSETQ. The CDR3 has 14 residues. The CDR3 loop reads CASEIGGAGTEAFF. The CDR3 DNA sequence: TGCGCCAGCGAAATAGGGGGAGCGGGCACTGAAGCTTTCTTT.

The chain's CDR3 is CSASIPEGLDYGYTF. The CDR3 DNA follows: TGCAGTGCTAGTATTCCTGAGGGGCTCGACTATGGCTACACCTTC. This rearrangement joins TRBV20-1 to TRBJ1-2; D might be TRBD1 (5 bases). Germline assignment: CDR1 DFQATT and CDR2 SNEGSKA (reference sequence). Trimming removed 3 bases at V and 3 bases at J, with 17 bases between. The length of the CDR3 is 15 residues.

This clonotype was recorded a few times. The V gene is TRBV7-9, the J gene TRBJ2-3, with D perhaps TRBD2 (6 bases). V lost 1 base, J lost 4 bases, and 12 bases lay in between. The CDR3 extends over 15 amino acids. Germline V gene data show CDR1 as SEHNR and CDR2 as FQNEAQ (reference sequence). In DNA, the CDR3 is TGTGCCAGCAGCTTAGTCGGGTCGGGGGCAGATACGCAGTATTTT. Its protein product is CASSLVGSGADTQYF.

Ten or more counts support this clonotype. The V gene is TRBV4-1, the J gene TRBJ1-1; D gene uncertain. CDR1 MGHRA and CDR2 YSYEKL come from the germline V gene. The CDR3 is 13 residues long. Trimming left V 4 bases short and J 5 bases short, with 11 bases between. Here the CDR3 DNA reads TGCGCCAGCAGCCTAACCCCAGAGACTGAAGCTTTCTTT. Its protein is CASSLTPETEAFF.

This clonotype was found a few times. The V gene is TRBV6-2 or TRBV6-3, the J gene TRBJ2-5; a possible D gene is TRBD1 (5 bases). CDR1 is MNHEY, CDR2 SVGEGT, per germline. The V end lost 5 bases, the J end lost 1 base, and 11 bases lay between the germline ends. The CDR3 contains 14 residues. The CDR3 is CASSSPRGQETQYF. The CDR3 coding sequence is TGTGCCAGCAGTAGCCCTAGGGGCCAAGAGACCCAGTACTTC.

This clonotype appeared many times. The V and J genes are TRBV7-8 and TRBJ2-3, with D maybe TRBD2 (6 bases). From germline, CDR1 is SGHVS and CDR2 FQNEAQ. The CDR3 sequence is 15 residues long. V was shortened by 4 bases and J by 5 bases, with 16 bases between the two germline ends. In DNA, the CDR3 is TGTGCCAGCAGCTCGCAGGCGCTGGGGGGAGATACGCAGTATTTT. Translating gives CASSSQALGGDTQYF.

This clonotype was detected only once. This chain uses TRBV12-3 or TRBV12-4 with TRBJ1-2, with D possibly TRBD1 on 5 matching bases. Trimming pared 2 bases from V and 0 bases from J, leaving 16 bases between. The CDR3 consists of 17 residues. This CDR3 reads CASSLRSGRLANYGYTF. DNA for the CDR3: TGTGCCAGCAGTTTAAGGTCAGGGCGGCTAGCTAACTATGGCTACACCTTC.

This clonotype has only a few counts. V is TRBV6-2 or TRBV6-3 and J is TRBJ2-3; weak D call: TRBD2 (5 bases). Trimming left V 6 bases short and J 4 bases short, with 17 bases between. CDR3 size: 15 residues. In germline, CDR1 is MNHEY, CDR2 SVGEGT. CDR3 coding DNA: TGTGCCAGCAGACTGGGTCTTGAGGGTGCAGATACGCAGTATTTT. Translated, it gives CASRLGLEGADTQYF.

This chain connects TRBV6-2 or TRBV6-3 to TRBJ2-3; 8 nucleotides line up with TRBD1. This CDR3 is built from 12 residues. The germline V gene has CDR1 MNHEY and CDR2 SVGEGT. The ends lost 5 bases at V and 5 bases at J; junction bases unmatched: 0. CDR3 nucleotide sequence: TGTGCCAGCAGTGGACAGGGAGATACGCAGTATTTT. This codes for CASSGQGDTQYF.

V usage is TRBV7-9 and J usage is TRBJ1-2, with a weak D call TRBD1 (6 bases). Between the trimmed V and J ends, which lost 5 bases and 8 bases, there was a span of 18 bases. This CDR3 region has 14 residues. Germline V CDR1 and CDR2: SEHNR, FQNEAQ (reference sequence). The CDR3: CASSDSGGALGYTF. The CDR3 DNA reads TGTGCCAGCAGCGATTCGGGGGGGGCGTTAGGCTACACCTTC.